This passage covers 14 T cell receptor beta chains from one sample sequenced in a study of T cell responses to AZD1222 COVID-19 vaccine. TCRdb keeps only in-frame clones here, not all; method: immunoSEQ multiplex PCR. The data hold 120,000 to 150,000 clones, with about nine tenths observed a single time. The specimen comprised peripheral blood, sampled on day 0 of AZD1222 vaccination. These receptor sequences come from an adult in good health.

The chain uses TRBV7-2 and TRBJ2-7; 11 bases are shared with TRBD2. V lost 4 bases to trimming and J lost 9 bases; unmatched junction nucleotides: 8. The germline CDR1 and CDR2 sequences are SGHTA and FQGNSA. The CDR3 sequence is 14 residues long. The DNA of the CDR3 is TGTGCCAGCAGCTATAGCGGGGGGGCCAAGGGGCAGTACTTC. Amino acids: CASSYSGGAKGQYF.

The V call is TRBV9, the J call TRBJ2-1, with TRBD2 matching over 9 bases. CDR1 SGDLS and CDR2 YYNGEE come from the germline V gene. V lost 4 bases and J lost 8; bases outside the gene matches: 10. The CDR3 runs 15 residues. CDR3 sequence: CASSTTSGPQYEQFF. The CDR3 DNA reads TGTGCCAGCAGCACGACTAGCGGCCCACAGTATGAGCAGTTCTTC.

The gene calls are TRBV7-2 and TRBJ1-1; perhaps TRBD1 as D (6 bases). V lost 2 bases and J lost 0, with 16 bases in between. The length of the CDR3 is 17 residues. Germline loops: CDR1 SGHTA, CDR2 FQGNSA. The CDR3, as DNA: TGTGCCAGCAGCTTATCAGGGGTTCGTCTTGTGAACACTGAAGCTTTCTTT. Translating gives CASSLSGVRLVNTEAFF.

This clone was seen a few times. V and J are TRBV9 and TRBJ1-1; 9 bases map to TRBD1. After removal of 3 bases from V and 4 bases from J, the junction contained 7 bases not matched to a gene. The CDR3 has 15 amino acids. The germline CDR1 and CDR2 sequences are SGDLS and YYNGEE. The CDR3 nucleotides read TGTGCCAGCAGCGGCGGACAGGGGATGGGCACTGAAGCTTTCTTT. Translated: CASSGGQGMGTEAFF. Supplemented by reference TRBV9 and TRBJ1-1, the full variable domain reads DSGVTQTPKHLITATGQRVTLRCSPRSGDLSVYWYQQSLDQGLQFLIQYYNGEERAKGNILERFSAQQFPDLHSELNLSSLELGDSALYFCASSGGQGMGTEAFFGQGTRLTVV.

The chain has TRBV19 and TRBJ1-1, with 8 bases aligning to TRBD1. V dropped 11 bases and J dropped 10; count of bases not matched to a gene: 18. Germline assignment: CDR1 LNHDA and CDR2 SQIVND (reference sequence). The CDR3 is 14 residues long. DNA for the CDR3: TGTGCCTCAGGGACAGGCGGACAGTGGAACGCAGCTTTCTTT. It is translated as CASGTGGQWNAAFF. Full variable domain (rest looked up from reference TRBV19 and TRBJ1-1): DGGITQSPKYLFRKEGQNVTLSCEQNLNHDAMYWYRQDPGQGLRLIYYSQIVNDFQKGDIAEGYSVSREKKESFPLTVTSAQKNPTAFYLCASGTGGQWNAAFFGQGTRLTVV.

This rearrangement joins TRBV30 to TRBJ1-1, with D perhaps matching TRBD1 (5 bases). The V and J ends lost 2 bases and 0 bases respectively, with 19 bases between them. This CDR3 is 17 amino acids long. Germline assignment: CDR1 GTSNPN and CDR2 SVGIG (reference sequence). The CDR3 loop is CAWSRPGGAAMNTEAFF. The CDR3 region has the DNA TGTGCCTGGAGTCGACCAGGCGGGGCCGCGATGAACACTGAAGCTTTCTTT.

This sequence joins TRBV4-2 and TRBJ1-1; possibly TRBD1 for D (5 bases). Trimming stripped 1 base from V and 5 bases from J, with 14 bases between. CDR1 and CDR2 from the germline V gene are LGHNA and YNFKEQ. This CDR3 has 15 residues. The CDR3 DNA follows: TGTGCCAGCAGCCAAGCCCTCGGGGGTTGGACTGAAGCTTTCTTT. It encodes CASSQALGGWTEAFF.

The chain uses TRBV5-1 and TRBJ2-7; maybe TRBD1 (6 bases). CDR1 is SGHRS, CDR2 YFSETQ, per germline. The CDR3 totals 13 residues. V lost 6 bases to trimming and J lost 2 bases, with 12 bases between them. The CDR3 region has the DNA TGCGCCAGCACCACCGACAGGCCCTACGAGCAGTACTTC. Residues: CASTTDRPYEQYF.

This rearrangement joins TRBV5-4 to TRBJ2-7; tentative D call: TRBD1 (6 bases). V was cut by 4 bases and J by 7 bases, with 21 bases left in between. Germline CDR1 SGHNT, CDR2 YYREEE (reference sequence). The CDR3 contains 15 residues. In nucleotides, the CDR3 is TGTGCCAGCAGCCGAGGGTCCTCAGGGGAGAGGGAGCAGTACTTC. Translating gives CASSRGSSGEREQYF.

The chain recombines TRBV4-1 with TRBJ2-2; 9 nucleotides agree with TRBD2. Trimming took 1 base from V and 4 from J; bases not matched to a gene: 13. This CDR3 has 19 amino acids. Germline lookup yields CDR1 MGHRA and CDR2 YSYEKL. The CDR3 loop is CASSQVGASGVALTGELFF. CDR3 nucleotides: TGCGCCAGCAGCCAAGTGGGGGCTAGCGGGGTAGCTCTCACCGGGGAGCTGTTTTTT.

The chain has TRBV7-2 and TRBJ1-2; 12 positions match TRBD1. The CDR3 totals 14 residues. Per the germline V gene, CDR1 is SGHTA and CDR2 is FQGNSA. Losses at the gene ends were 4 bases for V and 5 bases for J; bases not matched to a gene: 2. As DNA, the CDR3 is TGTGCCAGCAGCTGGGGACAGGGGGCATATGGCTACACCTTC. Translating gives CASSWGQGAYGYTF.

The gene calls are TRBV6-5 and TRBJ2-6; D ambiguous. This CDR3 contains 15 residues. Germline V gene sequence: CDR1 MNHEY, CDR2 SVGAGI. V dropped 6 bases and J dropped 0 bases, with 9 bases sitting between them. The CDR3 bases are TGTGCCAGCAGCTCAGAGTCCTCTGGGGCCAACGTCCTGACTTTC. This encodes CASSSESSGANVLTF.

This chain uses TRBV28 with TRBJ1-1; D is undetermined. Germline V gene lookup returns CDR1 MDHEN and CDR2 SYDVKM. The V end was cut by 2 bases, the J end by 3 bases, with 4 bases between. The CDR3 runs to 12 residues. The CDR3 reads CASSLAYTEAFF. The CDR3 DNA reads TGTGCCAGCAGTTTAGCGTACACTGAAGCTTTCTTT.

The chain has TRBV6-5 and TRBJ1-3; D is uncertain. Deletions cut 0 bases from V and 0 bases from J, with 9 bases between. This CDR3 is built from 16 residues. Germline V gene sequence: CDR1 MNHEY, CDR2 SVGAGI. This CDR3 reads CASSYSLPSSGNTIYF. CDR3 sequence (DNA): TGTGCCAGCAGTTACTCTCTTCCCAGCTCTGGAAACACCATATATTTT.